Following are 20 T cell receptor beta chains from one sample sequenced in a study of beta chain features in type 1 diabetes. These receptors' antigens are unknown. The investigators reverse transcribed all of the isolated RNA, so they sequenced expressed TCRB transcripts. Only in-frame clones appear in the TCRdb table, and some are missing; sequencing was by immunoSEQ multiplex PCR. This sample carries 330,000 or so clones, roughly an eighth of them seen once, and the ten largest clones take roughly 0.0097%. Study conclusions and caveats: People with Type 1 diabetes carried modestly yet significantly shorter TCRB CDR3s in all four CD4+ subsets.

Material: naive CD4+ T cells from blood. All receptors derive from a woman aged 18-30 years with type 1 diabetes.

This clone came up a few times. DNA for the CDR3: TGTGCTAGTGCCCTAGGGACAGCGGAGACCCAGTACTTC. Amino acids: CASALGTAETQYF. The gene calls are TRBV12-5 and TRBJ2-5; 7 nucleotides match TRBD1. This CDR3 comprises 13 residues. Germline values: CDR1 LGHNT, CDR2 FRNRAP. V lost 7 bases to trimming and J lost 5 bases; unmatched junction nucleotides: 7.

The V call is TRBV27, the J call TRBJ2-5, with D tentatively TRBD1 (6 bases). V shed 5 bases and J shed 4 bases, with 20 bases lying between them. There are 16 residues in the CDR3. Germline assignment: CDR1 MNHEY and CDR2 SMNVEV (reference sequence). The CDR3 region is CASSAFPGTRGETQYF. CDR3 DNA sequence: TGTGCCAGCAGTGCCTTCCCCGGGACCAGGGGAGAGACCCAGTACTTC.

The genes are TRBV18 and TRBJ1-2, with 7 bases that match TRBD1. Germline loops: CDR1 KGHSH, CDR2 LQKENI. Trimming took 7 bases from V and 4 from J; bases not matched to a gene: 6. The CDR3 covers 13 residues. CDR3 loop: CASFMDRSYGYTF. The DNA for the CDR3 is TGTGCCAGCTTCATGGACAGGTCCTATGGCTACACCTTC.

This clone occurred a few times. CDR3 loop: CSVTRGQVPKEYGYTF. In nucleotides, the CDR3 is TGCAGCGTTACCAGGGGACAGGTACCTAAGGAGTATGGCTACACCTTC. The rearrangement links TRBV29-1 to TRBJ1-2; the match to TRBD1 covers 8 bases. Germline lookup yields CDR1 SQVTM and CDR2 ANQGSEA. Trimming at V came to 5 bases and at J to 5 bases, leaving 16 bases not matched to a gene. This CDR3 spans 16 amino acids.

This clone has only a few counts. This chain uses TRBV29-1 with TRBJ1-1; 8 positions match TRBD1. The CDR3 has 13 residues. The V gene's germline CDR1 is SQVTM and CDR2 ANQGSEA. With 7 bases clipped from V and 0 bases from J, the junction kept 4 bases outside the gene matches. The CDR3 reads CSADRDMNTEAFF. The CDR3 DNA reads as TGCAGCGCGGACAGGGATATGAACACTGAAGCTTTCTTT.

This chain connects TRBV27 to TRBJ2-2, with D maybe TRBD1 (7 bases). The CDR3 runs 15 residues. The V gene lost 5 bases and the J gene lost 3 bases, with 13 bases spanning the gap. Germline CDR1 is MNHEY and CDR2 is SMNVEV (reference sequence). In DNA form, the CDR3 reads TGTGCCAGCAGTAAAGACAGGGAGGACACCGGGGAGCTGTTTTTT. It yields the protein CASSKDREDTGELFF.

This clone was observed a few times. The chain carries TRBV9 and TRBJ2-5, with 8 bases lining up with TRBD1. Unmatched junction bases numbered 6, after V lost 2 bases and J lost 3 bases. This CDR3 region has 15 residues. Germline assignment: CDR1 SGDLS and CDR2 YYNGEE. CDR3 sequence (DNA): TGTGCCAGCAGCGTTGGCCGGACAGGGAAAGAGACCCAGTACTTC. The encoded protein is CASSVGRTGKETQYF.

This clone showed up just a few times. The chain uses TRBV10-3 and TRBJ2-5; 9 nucleotides line up with TRBD1. There are 13 residues in the CDR3. With 4 bases clipped from V and 3 bases from J, the junction kept 0 bases outside the gene matches. Germline V gives CDR1 ENHRY, CDR2 SYGVKD. In DNA form, the CDR3 reads TGTGCCATCAGTGGACAGGGGGAAGAGACCCAGTACTTC. Translating gives CAISGQGEETQYF.

V and J are TRBV13 and TRBJ2-3; TRBD2 agrees at 8 bases. CDR3 length: 19 amino acids. Losses at the gene ends were 0 bases for V and 2 bases for J; bases not matched to a gene: 13. Germline CDR1 PRHDT, CDR2 FYEKMQ (reference sequence). The CDR3 region is CASSLGRGGDGGNTDTQYF. The CDR3, as DNA: TGTGCCAGCAGCTTAGGCCGGGGGGGAGACGGTGGAAACACAGATACGCAGTATTTT.

V usage is TRBV7-5 and J usage is TRBJ1-2. TRBV7-5 is deemed a pseudogene. CDR3 length equals 14 residues. CDR3 sequence (DNA): TGTGCCAGAAGCTCCAGGTCGGGATGCGGCGGCTACACCTTC. As protein: CARSSRSGCGGYTF.

This clone has more than one count but fewer than ten. This chain connects TRBV9 to TRBJ1-5; D gene uncertain. Trimming stripped 0 bases from V and 3 bases from J, with 4 bases between. Germline values: CDR1 SGDLS, CDR2 YYNGEE. This CDR3 contains 13 residues. CDR3 sequence reads: CASSVATNQPQHF. The CDR3 nucleotides are TGTGCCAGCAGCGTAGCTACCAATCAGCCCCAGCATTTT.

The genes are TRBV6-4 and TRBJ2-1, with 7 bases aligning to TRBD2. Trimming removed 3 bases from V and 8 bases from J; junction bases left unmatched: 7. The CDR3 totals 14 residues. The V gene's germline CDR1 is MRHNA and CDR2 SNTAGT. CDR3 in amino acids: CASSEKRGAYEQFF. The CDR3 nucleotides read TGTGCCAGCAGTGAGAAGCGGGGAGCCTATGAGCAGTTCTTC.

This clone has only a few counts. The rearrangement joins TRBV15 to TRBJ1-4; no definite D call. Germline V gives CDR1 LNHNV, CDR2 YYDKDF (reference sequence). This CDR3 has 15 residues. V was pared by 0 bases and J by 7 bases, with 12 bases between. For the CDR3, the DNA is TGTGCCACCAGCAGAGATAACGGGGTGGCTGAAAAACTGTTTTTT. Its protein is CATSRDNGVAEKLFF.

This rearrangement joins TRBV7-9 to TRBJ2-3, with D maybe TRBD1 (5 bases). This CDR3 has 13 amino acids. Germline V gives CDR1 SEHNR, CDR2 FQNEAQ (reference sequence). Trimming shortened V by 5 bases and J by 4 bases, and 10 bases separated the two germline ends. DNA of the CDR3: TGTGCCAGCAGCATAGGACAAGCAGATACGCAGTATTTT. Its protein is CASSIGQADTQYF.

This chain links TRBV5-1 with TRBJ1-1, with D possibly being TRBD1 (6 bases). This CDR3 region has 12 residues. Between the trimmed V and J ends, which lost 5 bases and 6 bases, there was a span of 11 bases. CDR1 is SGHRS and CDR2 is YFSETQ in the germline V gene. The DNA of the CDR3 is TGCGCCAGCAGATCAGGGGTTTCTGAAGCTTTCTTT. Translating gives CASRSGVSEAFF. The whole variable domain, remainder taken from reference TRBV5-1 and TRBJ1-1, is KAGVTQTPRYLIKTRGQQVTLSCSPISGHRSVSWYQQTPGQGLQFLFEYFSETQRNKGNFPGRFSGRQFSNSRSEMNVSTLELGDSALYLCASRSGVSEAFFGQGTRLTVV.

V usage is TRBV19 and J usage is TRBJ2-7; D might be TRBD1 (6 bases). This CDR3 spans 13 amino acids. The V and J ends lost 5 bases and 0 bases respectively, with 8 bases between them. Germline V gene data show CDR1 as LNHDA and CDR2 as SQIVND (reference sequence). CDR3 loop: CASSSDSSYEQYF. The CDR3 DNA reads TGTGCCAGTAGTTCGGACAGCTCCTACGAGCAGTACTTC.

The chain couples TRBV12-2 to TRBJ2-1; the table's D gene call, TRBD2, was not cross checked with the DNA. TRBV12-2 is termed a pseudogene. The CDR3 has 15 residues. CDR3 protein: CASRPVTSGIHEQFF. The CDR3 nucleotides read TGTGCAAGTCGCCCGGTAACTAGCGGGATCCATGAGCAGTTCTTC.

The rearrangement uses TRBV9 and TRBJ2-7; maybe TRBD2 (5 bases). This CDR3 spans 13 amino acids. V dropped 0 bases and J dropped 7 bases, with 11 bases sitting between them. The germline gives CDR1 SGDLS, CDR2 YYNGEE. The CDR3 reads CASSVAETGEQYF. The CDR3 bases are TGTGCCAGCAGCGTAGCCGAGACGGGGGAGCAGTACTTC.

This chain links TRBV7-2 with TRBJ1-5, with D perhaps TRBD1 (5 bases). The V and J ends lost 6 bases and 7 bases respectively, with 10 bases between them. The CDR3 length is 12 residues. The germline gives CDR1 SGHTA, CDR2 FQGNSA. CDR3 amino acids: CASSYDSQPQHF. The CDR3 DNA reads TGTGCCAGCAGTTACGACAGCCAGCCCCAGCATTTT.

The chain employs TRBV25-1 and TRBJ2-5; D is undetermined. CDR1 is MGHDK, CDR2 SYGVNS, per germline. V dropped 6 bases and J dropped 3 bases, with 8 bases sitting between them. There are 12 residues in the CDR3. The CDR3 loop reads CASRAPKETQYF. The DNA for the CDR3 is TGTGCCAGCAGGGCCCCCAAAGAGACCCAGTACTTC. Full variable domain (rest looked up from reference TRBV25-1 and TRBJ2-5): EADIYQTPRYLVIGTGKKITLECSQTMGHDKMYWYQQDPGMELHLIHYSYGVNSTEKGDLSSESTVSRIRTEHFPLTLESARPSHTSQYLCASRAPKETQYFGPGTRLLVL.